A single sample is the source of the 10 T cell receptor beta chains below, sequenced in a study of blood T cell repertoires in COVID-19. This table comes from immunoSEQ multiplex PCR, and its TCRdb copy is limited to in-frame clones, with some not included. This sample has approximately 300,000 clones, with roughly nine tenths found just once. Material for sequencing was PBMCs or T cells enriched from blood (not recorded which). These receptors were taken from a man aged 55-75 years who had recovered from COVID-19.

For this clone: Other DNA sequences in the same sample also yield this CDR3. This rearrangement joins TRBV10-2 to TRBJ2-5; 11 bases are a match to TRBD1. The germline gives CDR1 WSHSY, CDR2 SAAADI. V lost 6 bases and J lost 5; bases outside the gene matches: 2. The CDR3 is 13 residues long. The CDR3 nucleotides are TGCGCCAGCAGGGACAGGGGGCTGGAGACCCAGTACTTC. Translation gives CASRDRGLETQYF.

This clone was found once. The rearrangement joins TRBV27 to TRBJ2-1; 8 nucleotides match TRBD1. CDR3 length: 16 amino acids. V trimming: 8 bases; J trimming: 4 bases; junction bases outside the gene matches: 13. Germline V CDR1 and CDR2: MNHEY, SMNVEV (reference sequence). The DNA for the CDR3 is TGTGCCAGCCGAAACGACGGGACAGGAGGTTACAATGAGCAGTTCTTC. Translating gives CASRNDGTGGYNEQFF.

CDR3 coding DNA: TGTGCCAGCAGCCCGATAGCCGCCTCGGGCGGGGGGGCCACCGGGGAGCTGTTTTTT. Its protein product is CASSPIAASGGGATGELFF. V gene TRBV7-2 combines with J gene TRBJ2-2, with 9 bases aligning to TRBD2. The CDR3 loop spans 19 amino acids. V shed 5 bases and J 4 bases; nucleotides not matched to a gene: 17. Germline lookup yields CDR1 SGHTA and CDR2 FQGNSA.

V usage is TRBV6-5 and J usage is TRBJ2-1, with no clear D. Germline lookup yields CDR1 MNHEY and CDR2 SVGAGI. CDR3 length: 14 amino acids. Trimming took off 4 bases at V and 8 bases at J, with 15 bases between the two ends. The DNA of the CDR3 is TGTGCCAGCAGTTCAAGGTCGGGTCTCGATGAGCAGTTCTTC. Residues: CASSSRSGLDEQFF.

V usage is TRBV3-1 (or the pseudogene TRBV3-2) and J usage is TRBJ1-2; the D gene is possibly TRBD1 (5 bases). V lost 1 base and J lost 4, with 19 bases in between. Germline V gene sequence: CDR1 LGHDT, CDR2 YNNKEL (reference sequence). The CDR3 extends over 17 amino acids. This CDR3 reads CASSQAQGGGLGYGYTF. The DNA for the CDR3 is TGTGCCAGCAGCCAAGCCCAGGGAGGAGGACTAGGCTATGGCTACACCTTC.

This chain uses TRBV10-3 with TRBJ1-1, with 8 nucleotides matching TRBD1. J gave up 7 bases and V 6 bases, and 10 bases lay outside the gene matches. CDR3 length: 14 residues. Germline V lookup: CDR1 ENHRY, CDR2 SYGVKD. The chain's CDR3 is CAIRTPGQDGEAFF. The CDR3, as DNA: TGTGCCATCAGAACTCCGGGACAGGACGGTGAAGCTTTCTTT.

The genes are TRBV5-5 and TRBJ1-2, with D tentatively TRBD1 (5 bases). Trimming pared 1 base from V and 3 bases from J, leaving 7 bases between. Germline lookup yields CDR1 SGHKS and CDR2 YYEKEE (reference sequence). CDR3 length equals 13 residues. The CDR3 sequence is CASSLRGDYGYTF. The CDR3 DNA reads TGTGCCAGCAGCTTGAGGGGCGACTATGGCTACACCTTC. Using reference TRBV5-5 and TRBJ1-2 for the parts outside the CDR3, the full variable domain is DAGVTQSPTHLIKTRGQQVTLRCSPISGHKSVSWYQQVLGQGPQFIFQYYEKEERGRGNFPDRFSARQFPNYSSELNVNALLLGDSALYLCASSLRGDYGYTFGSGTRLTVV.

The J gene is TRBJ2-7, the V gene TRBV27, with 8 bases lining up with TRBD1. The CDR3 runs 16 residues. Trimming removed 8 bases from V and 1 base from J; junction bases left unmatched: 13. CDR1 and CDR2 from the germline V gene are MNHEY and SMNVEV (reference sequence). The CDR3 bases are TGTGCCAGCCGCCCCTGGGGGCAGGGGGCATCCTACGAGCAGTACTTC. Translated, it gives CASRPWGQGASYEQYF.

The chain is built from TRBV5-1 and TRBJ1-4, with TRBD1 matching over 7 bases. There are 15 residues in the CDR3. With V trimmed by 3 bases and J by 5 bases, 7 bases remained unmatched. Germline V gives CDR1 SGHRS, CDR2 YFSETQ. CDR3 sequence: CASSSGQAGNEKLFF. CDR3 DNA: TGCGCCAGCAGCTCCGGACAGGCCGGCAATGAAAAACTGTTTTTT. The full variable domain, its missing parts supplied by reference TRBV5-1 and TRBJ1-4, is KAGVTQTPRYLIKTRGQQVTLSCSPISGHRSVSWYQQTPGQGLQFLFEYFSETQRNKGNFPGRFSGRQFSNSRSEMNVSTLELGDSALYLCASSSGQAGNEKLFFGSGTQLSVL.

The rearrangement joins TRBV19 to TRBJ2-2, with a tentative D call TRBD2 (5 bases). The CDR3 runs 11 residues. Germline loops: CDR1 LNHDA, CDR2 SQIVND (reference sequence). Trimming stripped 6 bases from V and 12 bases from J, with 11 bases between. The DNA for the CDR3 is TGTGCCAGTAGCGACCCGGGAAAGCTGTTTTTT. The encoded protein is CASSDPGKLFF.